This TCR beta chain was obtained from a study of T-cell reconstitution after alpha-beta-depleted transplantation in children. Study-level findings and limits: By one year post-transplant, T-cell counts and diversity largely arose from T cells that were newly produced. Reportedly, roughly two months post-transplant, alpha-beta T cells arose from several hundred expanded graft clones.

This clonotype was seen a few times. No antigen is known for it. Preparing the TCRbeta library involved the use of unique molecular identifiers. Each CDR3 protein gets one entry after TCRdb re-called the PCR reads with MiXCR. The sample includes about a million distinct CDR3 sequences, about 29% of them seen just once. Sequencing used PBMCs, mostly from graft donor cells, obtained 360 days after TCRalphabeta/CD19-depleted stem cell transplant. The sequence was collected from a boy under three years old who had a stem cell transplant for SCID, so the T cells may come from the graft donor.

The CDR3 here is CASSWAPGLDVADTQYF. Written as DNA, the CDR3 is TGTGCCAGCAGCTGGGCGCCGGGACTAGATGTGGCAGATACGCAGTATTTT. The V call is TRBV5-5, the J call TRBJ2-3; 8 bases map to TRBD2. The CDR3 spans 17 residues. V lost 3 bases and J lost 4; bases outside the gene matches: 13. CDR1 and CDR2 (germline): SGHKS, YYEKEE (reference sequence).